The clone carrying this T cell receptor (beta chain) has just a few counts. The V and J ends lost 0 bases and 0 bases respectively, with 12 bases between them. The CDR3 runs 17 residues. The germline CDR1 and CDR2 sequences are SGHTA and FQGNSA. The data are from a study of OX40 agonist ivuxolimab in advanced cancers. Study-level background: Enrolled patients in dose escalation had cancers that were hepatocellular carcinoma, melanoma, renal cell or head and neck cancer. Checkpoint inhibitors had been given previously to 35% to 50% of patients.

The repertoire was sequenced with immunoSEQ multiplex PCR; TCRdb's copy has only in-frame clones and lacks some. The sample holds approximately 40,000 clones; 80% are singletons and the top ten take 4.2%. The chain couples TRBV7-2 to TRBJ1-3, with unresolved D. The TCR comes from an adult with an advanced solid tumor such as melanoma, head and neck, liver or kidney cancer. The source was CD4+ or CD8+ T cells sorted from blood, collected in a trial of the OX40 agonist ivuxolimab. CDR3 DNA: TGTGCCAGCAGCTTAGCGCGGAGTCAAAACTCTGGAAACACCATATATTTT. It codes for CASSLARSQNSGNTIYF. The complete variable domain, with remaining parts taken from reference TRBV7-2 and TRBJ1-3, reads GAGVSQSPSNKVTEKGKDVELRCDPISGHTALYWYRQSLGQGLEFLIYFQGNSAPDKSGLPSDRFSAERTGGSVSTLTIQRTQQEDSAVYLCASSLARSQNSGNTIYFGEGSWLTVV.